Below are 7 T cell receptor beta chains sequenced from a single sample in a study of T cells in Graves' hyperthyroidism and ophthalmopathy. Regions amplified from RNA transcripts were the TCR beta CDR3 regions. Initially, a first-round RT-PCR of the TCR CDR3 employed the HTBI primer set. TCRdb redid the calling of the multiplex PCR reads with MiXCR, one entry per CDR3 protein. The table shows around 600,000 distinct CDR3 sequences, with about a sixth occurring only once. The sequencing input was blood. Receptors were obtained from a woman aged 35 to 49 with Graves' ophthalmopathy.

This clonotype occurred once. The chain joins TRBV6-5 to TRBJ1-1; D is perhaps TRBD1 (6 bases). Deletions cut 0 bases from V and 1 base from J, with 12 bases between. The germline gives CDR1 MNHEY, CDR2 SVGAGI. The CDR3 is 16 amino acids. The CDR3 spells CASSYSGQGPNTEAFF. The CDR3 DNA is TGTGCCAGCAGTTACTCGGGGCAGGGGCCGAACACTGAAGCTTTCTTT.

This chain connects TRBV20-1 to TRBJ1-5; a possible D gene is TRBD1 (5 bases). The CDR3 length is 16 residues. Germline V lookup: CDR1 DFQATT, CDR2 SNEGSKA (reference sequence). Trimming took off 1 base at V and 1 base at J, with 14 bases between the two ends. CDR3 loop: CSARVTPGESNQPQHF. The CDR3 DNA reads as TGCAGTGCTAGAGTAACCCCGGGGGAAAGCAATCAGCCCCAGCATTTT.

This clonotype was seen a handful of times. This chain uses TRBV2 with TRBJ2-7, with D perhaps assigned TRBD1 or TRBD2 (5 bases each). The CDR3 consists of 13 residues. Trimming stripped 9 bases from V and 0 bases from J, with 12 bases between. The germline gives CDR1 SNHLY, CDR2 FYNNEI. The CDR3 sequence: CARGVGTSYEQYF. The CDR3 bases are TGTGCCAGGGGGGTGGGGACCTCCTACGAGCAGTACTTC.

Note on this clonotype: This may be a read error, as it is one base from a much larger clone. V is TRBV5-5 and J is TRBJ2-4; a weak D match, TRBD1 (5 bases). Germline V lookup: CDR1 SGHKS, CDR2 YYEKEE (reference sequence). This CDR3 has 18 amino acids. The chain's CDR3 is CASSRQSELQLTKSIQYF. The CDR3 DNA is TGTGCCAGCAGCAGACAGAGTGAGCTTCAACTGACCAAAAGCATTCAGTACTTC.

This clonotype has more than one count but fewer than ten. The V and J genes are TRBV19 and TRBJ1-1; D gene unclear. Germline V gene lookup returns CDR1 LNHDA and CDR2 SQIVND (reference sequence). The CDR3 runs 16 residues. The ends were cut back, 3 bases at V and 0 bases at J, with 14 bases in the middle. For the CDR3, the DNA is TGTGCCAGTAGTATCGGGGAAAACAGCATGAACACTGAAGCTTTCTTT. Translated: CASSIGENSMNTEAFF.

This clonotype was detected ten times or more. V usage is TRBV28 and J usage is TRBJ2-7, with D perhaps TRBD1 (5 bases). V was clipped by 6 bases and J by 5 bases, with 23 bases between them. This CDR3 is built from 16 residues. The germline CDR1 and CDR2 sequences are MDHEN and SYDVKM. The CDR3 region is CASRQEPPPTVNEQYF. CDR3 nucleotide sequence: TGTGCCAGCAGACAAGAACCCCCTCCGACAGTCAACGAGCAGTACTTC.

This clonotype showed up just a few times. The CDR3 DNA sequence: TGTGCCAGCAGCGGACCCGGGACTAGCGGGAGTGGGGCCCAGTACTTC. Its translation is CASSGPGTSGSGAQYF. V is TRBV7-2 and J is TRBJ2-5, with 14 bases lining up with TRBD2. This CDR3 is built from 16 residues. Looked up from germline, CDR1 is SGHTA and CDR2 is FQGNSA. J was trimmed by 9 bases and V by 5 bases; bases with no gene match: 11.